This T cell receptor beta chain was captured in a study of blood T cell repertoires in COVID-19. About the research overall: The analysed material was cDNA or gDNA that came from T cells, B-cell-depleted T cells, or PBMCs.

Sequencing was performed with immunoSEQ multiplex PCR; in TCRdb, only in-frame clones are kept and a portion is missing. Seen here are some 270,000 clones, approximately 86% observed once, and the top ten hold approximately 10%. The receptor's source is a middle-aged man with active or convalescent COVID-19. The sample consisted of peripheral blood.

The CDR3 nucleotides are TGTGCCAGTACCCTAGCGGTGAACACAGATACGCAGTATTTT. As protein: CASTLAVNTDTQYF. The chain combines TRBV9 with TRBJ2-3; 7 bases align to TRBD2. With 8 bases clipped from V and 2 bases from J, the junction kept 8 bases outside the gene matches. The germline CDR1 and CDR2 sequences are SGDLS and YYNGEE. The CDR3 runs 14 residues.